Sequencing of this T cell receptor (beta chain) was carried out in a study of blood T cell repertoires in COVID-19. Study as a whole: The United States, Italy and Spain supplied acute and convalescent COVID-19 samples. T cells, B-cell-depleted T cells, or PBMCs supplied cDNA or gDNA.

In germline, CDR1 is SNHLY, CDR2 FYNNEI. The V end was cut by 1 base, the J end by 4 bases, with 4 bases between. The CDR3 covers 12 residues. In the source study's methods: Amplified reference gene primers provided the basis for estimating nucleated cell counts. Here immunoSEQ multiplex PCR was the method, and the copy in TCRdb shows in-frame clones only, minus some. V, J and clone size were drawn from that table, and D and trimming were deduced from the DNA. The sample includes under 60,000 clones, about nine tenths of them seen just once. This clonotype was sampled from a human donor with acute or convalescent COVID-19. The donor label of this sample is uncertain. Source material: peripheral blood. V usage is TRBV2 and J usage is TRBJ1-2; no clear D gene. CDR3 coding DNA: TGTGCCAGCAGTGAAGGCGGCTATGGCTACACCTTC. This encodes CASSEGGYGYTF. The entire variable domain, with the rest obtained from reference TRBV2 and TRBJ1-2, is as follows: EPEVTQTPSHQVTQMGQEVILRCVPISNHLYFYWYRQILGQKVEFLVSFYNNEISEKSEIFDDQFSVERPDGSNFTLKIRSTKLEDSAMYFCASSEGGYGYTFGSGTRLTVV.